This is a list of T cell receptor beta chains from one sample in a study of T cells in Graves' hyperthyroidism and ophthalmopathy. A single record per CDR3 protein comes from TCRdb applying MiXCR to the multiplex PCR reads. Of 250,000 to 300,000 distinct CDR3 sequences listed, around 20% are singletons. The sequenced material came from blood. The receptors stem from a man aged 50 or older with Graves' ophthalmopathy. Each CDR3 is given with its conserved first and last residue. The D gene is left open where the match is weak. Size values are once, few and many counts, or a class for expanded clones, and some rows have none.

J	size	V	D	DNA	CDR3
TRBJ1-1	many	TRBV5-1	-	TGCGCCAGCAGCTTGGGCTGGGGCCCAAACACTGAAGCTTTCTTT	CASSLGWGPNTEAFF
TRBJ2-2	-	TRBV7-6	-	TGTGCCAGCAGCTTTTCCGGCAGCTTCGGGGAGCTGTTTTTT	CASSFSGSFGELFF
TRBJ1-2	many	TRBV28	-	TGTGCCAGCAGAAAACAGGGCCGGGGCTACACCTTC	CASRKQGRGYTF
TRBJ2-7	many	TRBV7-2	-	TGTGCCAGCAGCTTAGATAGGCGGAAGGGCTCCTACGAGCAGTACTTC	CASSLDRRKGSYEQYF
TRBJ1-6	-	TRBV5-4	-	TGTGCCAGCAGCCTCACGAGGGGCGGTTCACCCCTCCACTTT	CASSLTRGGSPLHF
TRBJ1-5	few	TRBV19	-	TGTGCCAGTAGTATCCGAACCGGCCAGGGGCCCCAGCATTTT	CASSIRTGQGPQHF
TRBJ2-3	few	TRBV9	TRBD2	TGTGCCAGCAGCCTACTAGCGGGGAGCCGCACAGATACGCAGTATTTT	CASSLLAGSRTDTQYF
TRBJ2-3	many	TRBV28	TRBD2	TGTGCCAGCAGGCACAGCGGGACGGGCCCAGATACGCAGTATTTT	CASRHSGTGPDTQYF
TRBJ2-1	-	TRBV20-1	-	TGCAGTGGCCGGGACGGGAGCTCCTACAATGAGCAGTTCTTC	CSGRDGSSYNEQFF
TRBJ2-1	many	TRBV2	-	TGTGCCAGCAGTGAACTCCGGGAGAATGAGCAGTTCTTC	CASSELRENEQFF
TRBJ2-5	-	TRBV7-2	TRBD2	TGTGCCAGCAGCTCGGGACTAGCGGCGTCTTCTCGAGGAACCCAGTACTTC	CASSSGLAASSRGTQYF
TRBJ2-3	-	TRBV9	-	TGTGCCAGCAGCGTAGCGACAGATACGCAGTATTTT	CASSVATDTQYF
TRBJ1-4	-	TRBV5-5	-	TGTGCCAGCAGCTTGGAGGGGGATGAAGAAAAACTGTTTTTT	CASSLEGDEEKLFF
TRBJ2-1	many	TRBV5-6	TRBD1	TGTGCCAGCAGCTTTACAGGGGTACATGAGCAGTTCTTC	CASSFTGVHEQFF
TRBJ2-2	-	TRBV27	-	TGTGCCAGCACCAACAAGGTGGGGCTTCCCGGGGAGCTGTTTTTT	CASTNKVGLPGELFF
TRBJ2-7	-	TRBV11-2	TRBD1	TGTGCCAGCAGCACCAGGGACAGGGTCAACGAGCAGTACTTC	CASSTRDRVNEQYF
TRBJ2-5	few	TRBV5-8	TRBD2	TGTGCCAGCAGCTTGGATCTAGCGGGGCTCCAAGAGACCCAGTACTTC	CASSLDLAGLQETQYF
TRBJ2-1	few	TRBV7-6	TRBD2	TGTGCCAGCAGCATAAGGACTAGCGGGAGCCTCAATGAGCAGTTCTTC	CASSIRTSGSLNEQFF
TRBJ2-1	-	TRBV24-1	TRBD2	TGTGCCACTCAGACTAGCGGGAGTAGCGTGAATGAGCAGTTCTTC	CATQTSGSSVNEQFF
TRBJ1-2	-	TRBV4-2	-	TGTGCCAGCAGCCAAGAATCGACAGCGAACTATGGCTACACCTTC	CASSQESTANYGYTF
TRBJ1-5	few	TRBV27	-	TGTGCCAGCAGTTTGGGGGGGACTCAGCCCCAGCATTTT	CASSLGGTQPQHF
TRBJ2-2	many	TRBV7-2	TRBD2	TGTGCCAGCAGCATCTCTAGCGGGAGTGAAACCGGGGAGCTGTTTTTT	CASSISSGSETGELFF
TRBJ2-1	many	TRBV20-1	-	TGCAGTGCTATAGGGGGTGGGAATTACAATGAGCAGTTCTTC	CSAIGGGNYNEQFF
TRBJ2-3	many	TRBV20-1	TRBD1	TGCAGTGCTGTTCGGACAGGAAGCACAGATACGCAGTATTTT	CSAVRTGSTDTQYF
TRBJ2-7	few	TRBV6-4	-	TGTGCCAGCTGGACCTCGGGGGTATTGTGGCCCTACGAGCAGTACTTC	CASWTSGVLWPYEQYF
TRBJ2-3	-	TRBV7-7	-	TGTGCTAGCAGCCCTGACACGGGGAGCGATACGCAGTATTTT	CASSPDTGSDTQYF
TRBJ1-2	-	TRBV5-1	-	TGCGCCAGCAGCTTGGCTGGTTCGCGGGATGGCTACACCTTC	CASSLAGSRDGYTF
TRBJ2-5	-	TRBV9	TRBD2	TGTGCCAACAGCGTAGGGACTAGCACCCAAGAGACCCAGTACTTC	CANSVGTSTQETQYF
TRBJ2-2	many	TRBV11-2	-	TGTGCCAGCAGCTTAGTGGGGGGGCCCGGGGAGCTGTTTTTT	CASSLVGGPGELFF
TRBJ2-6	-	TRBV24-1	TRBD1	TGTGCCACCAGTGATGCGGGACAGGGGGCGCCTGGGGCCAACGTCCTGACTTTC	CATSDAGQGAPGANVLTF
TRBJ2-1	many	TRBV28	-	TGTGCCAGCAGTTCGCCCGGGACAAACTACAATGAGCAGTTCTTC	CASSSPGTNYNEQFF
TRBJ2-7	once	TRBV3-1	-	TGTGCCAGCAGCCAGGGACTCTTCTACGAGCAGTACTTC	CASSQGLFYEQYF
TRBJ2-7	few	TRBV10-3	-	TGTGCCATCAGCGGGCCGAGCTACGAGCAGTACTTC	CAISGPSYEQYF
TRBJ1-2	-	TRBV28	-	TGTGCCAGCAGTTTCAGTGGCCATGGCTACACCTTC	CASSFSGHGYTF
TRBJ2-7	many	TRBV20-1	-	TGCAGTGCCAATCCAACGACGTCCGAGCAGTACTTC	CSANPTTSEQYF
TRBJ2-5	few	TRBV10-3	TRBD1	TGTGCCATCACATCGACAGGGGTTCAAGAGACCCAGTACTTC	CAITSTGVQETQYF
TRBJ2-7	many	TRBV10-1	TRBD2	TGCGCCAGCAGTGTGAGACTAGCGGGAGAAGGGCAGTACTTC	CASSVRLAGEGQYF
TRBJ2-7	-	TRBV27	-	TGTGCCAGCAGTTTAGTTTTCTTAACCGAGCAGTACTTC	CASSLVFLTEQYF
TRBJ2-7	many	TRBV7-2	-	TGTGCCAGCAGCTTAAGGGTTGACTTTTCCTACGAGCAGTACTTC	CASSLRVDFSYEQYF
TRBJ1-5	few	TRBV10-3	-	TGTGCCATCAGTGAAAGGGAAAGCAATCAGCCCCAGCATTTT	CAISERESNQPQHF
TRBJ2-2	many	TRBV11-1	TRBD1	TGTGCCAGCAGCTCGAACAGGGGAGTCTCCGGGGAGCTGTTTTTT	CASSSNRGVSGELFF
TRBJ1-2	many	TRBV25-1	TRBD1	TGTGCCAGCAGTGAATCCGAAATCGGACAGGGGACGAACTCGAACTATGGCTACACCTTC	CASSESEIGQGTNSNYGYTF
TRBJ1-1	-	TRBV29-1	-	TGCAGGAGGGTTAAGGCGAGGAACACTGAAGCTTTCTTT	CRRVKARNTEAFF
TRBJ1-2	-	TRBV28	-	TGTGCCAGCAGTTTTGGGTCCTATGGCTACACCTTC	CASSFGSYGYTF
TRBJ2-7	-	TRBV28	-	TGTGCCAGCAGCCCAGGGACAACAGGAAAGTACGAGCAGTACTTC	CASSPGTTGKYEQYF
TRBJ2-2	few	TRBV28	-	TGTGCCAGCACCCCCCCCATCCAGGTCGGGGAGCTGTTTTTT	CASTPPIQVGELFF
TRBJ1-2	-	TRBV18	-	TGTGCCAGCTCAGTACAGGCAACCAAAAAGACCTATGGCTACACCTTC	CASSVQATKKTYGYTF
TRBJ1-1	many	TRBV6-5	-	TGTGCCAGCAGTTACTCGACGAGTAACACTGAAGCTTTCTTT	CASSYSTSNTEAFF
TRBJ2-1	many	TRBV11-2	TRBD2	TGTGCCAGCAGACAGACTAGCGGGAGTACTGAGCAGTTCTTC	CASRQTSGSTEQFF
TRBJ2-7	many	TRBV11-2	-	TGTGCCAGCAGCGAACAGGGACTACGGGAGCAGTACTTC	CASSEQGLREQYF
TRBJ2-1	-	TRBV28	TRBD2	TGTGCCAGCAGTTTATTGGGAGGGGAGACGAACAATGAGCAGTTCTTC	CASSLLGGETNNEQFF
TRBJ2-1	few	TRBV7-6	-	TGTGCCAGCAGCCTCTCGACTAGGACTGAGCAGTTCTTC	CASSLSTRTEQFF
TRBJ2-7	few	TRBV11-2	TRBD2	TGTGCCAGCAGCTTAGAGGCTAGCGGGAGGTCCTACGAGCAGTACTTC	CASSLEASGRSYEQYF